Detailed here is one T cell receptor (beta chain). This sample is drawn from a study of T-cell reconstitution after alpha-beta-depleted transplantation in children. Preparation of the TCRbeta library involved a method that used unique molecular identifiers. MiXCR, applied by TCRdb to the PCR reads, yields one record per CDR3 protein. This table has about 610,000 distinct CDR3 sequences, about 11% appearing once. This receptor was taken from a human donor who donated a stem cell graft to a child with acute myeloid leukemia. The source was PBMCs from the stem cell graft donor, collected from the stem cell graft.

CDR3 protein: CASSHHTDNEQFF. CDR3 in DNA: TGTGCCAGCAGCCACCACACCGACAATGAGCAGTTCTTC. This chain links TRBV7-2 with TRBJ2-1; D call uncertain. Per the germline V gene, CDR1 is SGHTA and CDR2 is FQGNSA. V was clipped by 5 bases and J by 5 bases, with 10 bases between them. CDR3 length: 13 residues.